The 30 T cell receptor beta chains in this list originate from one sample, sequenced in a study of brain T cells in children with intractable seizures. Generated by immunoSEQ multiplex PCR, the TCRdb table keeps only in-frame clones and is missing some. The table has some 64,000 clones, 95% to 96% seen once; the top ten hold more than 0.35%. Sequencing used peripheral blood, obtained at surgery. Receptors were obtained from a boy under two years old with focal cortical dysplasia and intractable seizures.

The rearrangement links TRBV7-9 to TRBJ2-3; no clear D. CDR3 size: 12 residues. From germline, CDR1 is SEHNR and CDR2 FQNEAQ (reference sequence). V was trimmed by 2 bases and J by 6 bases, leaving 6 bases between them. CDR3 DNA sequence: TGTGCCAGCAGCTTACTAGGGGATACGCAGTATTTT. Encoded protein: CASSLLGDTQYF.

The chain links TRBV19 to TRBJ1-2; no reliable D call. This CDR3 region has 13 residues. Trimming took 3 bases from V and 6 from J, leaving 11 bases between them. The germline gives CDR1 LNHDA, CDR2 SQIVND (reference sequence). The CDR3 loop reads CASSMEGWDGYTF. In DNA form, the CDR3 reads TGTGCCAGTAGTATGGAAGGGTGGGATGGCTACACCTTC.

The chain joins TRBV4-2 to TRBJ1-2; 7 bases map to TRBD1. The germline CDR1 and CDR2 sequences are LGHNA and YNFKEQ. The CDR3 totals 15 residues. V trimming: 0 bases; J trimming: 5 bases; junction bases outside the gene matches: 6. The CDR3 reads CASSQEKDRWYGYTF. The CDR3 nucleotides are TGTGCCAGCAGCCAAGAAAAGGACAGGTGGTATGGCTACACCTTC.

The CDR3 DNA is TGCAGCGCCCTTCGCGGTGGGGCCGGGGAGCTGTTTTTT. Translation: CSALRGGAGELFF. The V call is TRBV29-1, the J call TRBJ2-2; D is ambiguous. The CDR3 contains 13 residues. CDR1 is SQVTM, CDR2 ANQGSEA, per germline. V lost 7 bases to trimming and J lost 6 bases, with 15 bases between them.

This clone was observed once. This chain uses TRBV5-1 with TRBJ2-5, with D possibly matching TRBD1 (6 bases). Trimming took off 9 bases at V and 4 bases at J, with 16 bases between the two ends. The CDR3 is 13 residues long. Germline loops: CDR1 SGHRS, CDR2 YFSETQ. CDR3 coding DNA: TGCGCCACTAAAAGGACAGACGGAGAGACCCAGTACTTC. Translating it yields CATKRTDGETQYF.

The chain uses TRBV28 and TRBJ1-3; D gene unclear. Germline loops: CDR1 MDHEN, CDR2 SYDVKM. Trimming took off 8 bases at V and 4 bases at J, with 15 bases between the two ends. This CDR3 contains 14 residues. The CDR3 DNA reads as TGTGCCAGCGGTAAGGACTTTTCGGGAAACACCATATATTTT. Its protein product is CASGKDFSGNTIYF.

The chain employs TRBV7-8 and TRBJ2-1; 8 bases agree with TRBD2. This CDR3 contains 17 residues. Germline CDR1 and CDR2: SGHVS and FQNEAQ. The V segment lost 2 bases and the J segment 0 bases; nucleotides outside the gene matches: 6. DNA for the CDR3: TGTGCCAGCAGCTTACTACTGACTAGCGACTCCTACAATGAGCAGTTCTTC. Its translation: CASSLLLTSDSYNEQFF.

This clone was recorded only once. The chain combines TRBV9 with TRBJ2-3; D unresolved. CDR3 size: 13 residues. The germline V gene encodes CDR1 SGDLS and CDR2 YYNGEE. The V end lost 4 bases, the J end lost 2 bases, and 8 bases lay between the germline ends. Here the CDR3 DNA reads TGTGCCAGCAGCCAACAAACCACAGATACGCAGTATTTT. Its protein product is CASSQQTTDTQYF.

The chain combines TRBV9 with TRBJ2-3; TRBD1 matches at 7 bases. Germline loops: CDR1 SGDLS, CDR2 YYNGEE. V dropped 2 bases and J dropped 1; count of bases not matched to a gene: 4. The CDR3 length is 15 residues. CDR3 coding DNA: TGTGCCAGCAGCGTCGACGGACAGGGCACAGATACGCAGTATTTT. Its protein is CASSVDGQGTDTQYF.

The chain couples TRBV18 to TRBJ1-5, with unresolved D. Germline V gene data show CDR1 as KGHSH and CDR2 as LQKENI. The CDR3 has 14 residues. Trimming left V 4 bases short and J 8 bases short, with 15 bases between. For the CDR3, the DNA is TGTGCCAGCTCACTTAGAGGGAGTCCGGAGCCCCAGCATTTT. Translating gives CASSLRGSPEPQHF.

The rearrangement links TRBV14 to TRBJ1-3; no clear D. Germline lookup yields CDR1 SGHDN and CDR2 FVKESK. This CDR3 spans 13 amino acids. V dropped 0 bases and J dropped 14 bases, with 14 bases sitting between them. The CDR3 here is CASSQDPVIWLYF. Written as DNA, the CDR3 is TGTGCCAGCAGCCAAGATCCAGTTATTTGGCTATATTTT. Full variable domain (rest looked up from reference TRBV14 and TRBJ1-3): EAGVTQFPSHSVIEKGQTVTLRCDPISGHDNLYWYRRVMGKEIKFLLHFVKESKQDESGMPNNRFLAERTGGTYSTLKVQPAELEDSGVYFCASSQDPVIWLYFGEGSWLTVV.

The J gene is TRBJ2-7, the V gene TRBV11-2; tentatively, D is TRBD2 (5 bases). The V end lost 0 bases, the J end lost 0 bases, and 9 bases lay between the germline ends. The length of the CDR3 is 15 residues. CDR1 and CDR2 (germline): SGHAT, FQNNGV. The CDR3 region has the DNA TGTGCCAGCAGCTTAGATTCGGGATTCTCCTACGAGCAGTACTTC. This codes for CASSLDSGFSYEQYF.

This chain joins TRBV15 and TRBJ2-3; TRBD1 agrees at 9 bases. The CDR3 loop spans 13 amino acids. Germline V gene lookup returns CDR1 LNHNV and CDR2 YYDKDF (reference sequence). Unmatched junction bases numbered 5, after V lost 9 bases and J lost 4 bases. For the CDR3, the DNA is TGTGCCACTCGACAGGGGGGCGCAGATACGCAGTATTTT. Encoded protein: CATRQGGADTQYF.

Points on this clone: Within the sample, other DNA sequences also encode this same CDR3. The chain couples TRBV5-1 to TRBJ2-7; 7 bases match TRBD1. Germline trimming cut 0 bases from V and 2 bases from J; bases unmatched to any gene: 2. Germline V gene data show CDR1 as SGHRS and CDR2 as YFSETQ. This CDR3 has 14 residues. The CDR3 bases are TGCGCCAGCAGCTTGGGCCAGGGGGCCTACGAGCAGTACTTC. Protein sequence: CASSLGQGAYEQYF.

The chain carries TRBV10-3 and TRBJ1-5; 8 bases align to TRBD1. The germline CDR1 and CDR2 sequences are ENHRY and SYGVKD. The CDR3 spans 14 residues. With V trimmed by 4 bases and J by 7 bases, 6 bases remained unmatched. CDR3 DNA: TGTGCCATCAGTGGCGACAGGGGTGGGCAGCCCCAGCATTTT. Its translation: CAISGDRGGQPQHF.

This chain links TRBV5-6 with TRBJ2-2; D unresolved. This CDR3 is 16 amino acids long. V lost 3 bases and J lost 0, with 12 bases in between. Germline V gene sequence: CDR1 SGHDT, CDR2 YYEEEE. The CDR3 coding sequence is TGTGCCAGCAGCTCCCTCGGAGATCCGAACACCGGGGAGCTGTTTTTT. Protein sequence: CASSSLGDPNTGELFF.

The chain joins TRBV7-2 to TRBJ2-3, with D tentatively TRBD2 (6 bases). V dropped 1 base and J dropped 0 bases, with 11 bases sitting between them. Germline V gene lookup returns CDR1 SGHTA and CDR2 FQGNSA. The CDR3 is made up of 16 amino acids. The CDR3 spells CASSLGASVSTDTQYF. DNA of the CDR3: TGTGCCAGCAGCTTAGGGGCTAGCGTTAGCACAGATACGCAGTATTTT.

The CDR3 sequence is CASSKGPDRGRETQYF. The CDR3 DNA sequence: TGCGCCAGCAGCAAAGGACCGGACAGGGGGCGAGAGACCCAGTACTTC. The chain links TRBV4-1 to TRBJ2-5, with 11 bases lining up with TRBD1. Germline assignment: CDR1 MGHRA and CDR2 YSYEKL. CDR3 length: 16 residues. The J segment lost 4 bases and the V segment lost 5 bases, leaving 9 bases of the junction unmatched.

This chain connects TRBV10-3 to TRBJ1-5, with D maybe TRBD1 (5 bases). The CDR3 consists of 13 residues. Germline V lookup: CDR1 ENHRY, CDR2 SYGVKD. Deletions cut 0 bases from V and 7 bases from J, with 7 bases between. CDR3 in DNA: TGTGCCATCAGTGAGTCGTGGGGGCAGCCCCAGCATTTT. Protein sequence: CAISESWGQPQHF.

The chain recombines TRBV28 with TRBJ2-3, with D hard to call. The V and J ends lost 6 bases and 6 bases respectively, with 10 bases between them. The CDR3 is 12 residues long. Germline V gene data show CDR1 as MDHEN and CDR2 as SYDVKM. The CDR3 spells CASSSIVDTQYF. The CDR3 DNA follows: TGTGCCAGCAGCTCCATCGTTGATACGCAGTATTTT. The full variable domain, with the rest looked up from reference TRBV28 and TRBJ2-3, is DVKVTQSSRYLVKRTGEKVFLECVQDMDHENMFWYRQDPGLGLRLIYFSYDVKMKEKGDIPEGYSVSREKKERFSLILESASTNQTSMYLCASSSIVDTQYFGPGTRLTVL.

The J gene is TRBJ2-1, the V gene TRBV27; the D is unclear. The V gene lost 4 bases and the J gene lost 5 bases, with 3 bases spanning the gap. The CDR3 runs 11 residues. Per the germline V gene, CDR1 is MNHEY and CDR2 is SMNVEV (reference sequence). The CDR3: CASSSNNEQFF. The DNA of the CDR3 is TGTGCCAGCAGTTCGAACAATGAGCAGTTCTTC.

Here the CDR3 reads CASSLGVRTAYGYTF. Here the CDR3 DNA reads TGCGCCAGCAGCTTGGGGGTCAGGACGGCATATGGCTACACCTTC. This sequence joins TRBV5-1 and TRBJ1-2; unclear D gene. Germline V gives CDR1 SGHRS, CDR2 YFSETQ. Trimming shortened V by 0 bases and J by 5 bases, and 14 bases separated the two germline ends. This CDR3 contains 15 residues.

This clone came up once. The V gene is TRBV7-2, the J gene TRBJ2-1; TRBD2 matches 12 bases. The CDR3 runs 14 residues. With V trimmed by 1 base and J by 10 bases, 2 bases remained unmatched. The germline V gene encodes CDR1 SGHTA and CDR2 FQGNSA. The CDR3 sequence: CASSLGLAGGEQFF. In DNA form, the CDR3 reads TGTGCCAGCAGCTTAGGCCTAGCGGGGGGGGAGCAGTTCTTC.

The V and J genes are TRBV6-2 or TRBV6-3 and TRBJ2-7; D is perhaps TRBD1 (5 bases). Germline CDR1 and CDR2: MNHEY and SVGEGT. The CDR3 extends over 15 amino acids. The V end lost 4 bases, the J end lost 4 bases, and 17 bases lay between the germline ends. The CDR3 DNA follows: TGTGCCAGCAGTTGGGGCTTAGGCGTGAAGTACGAGCAGTACTTC. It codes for CASSWGLGVKYEQYF.

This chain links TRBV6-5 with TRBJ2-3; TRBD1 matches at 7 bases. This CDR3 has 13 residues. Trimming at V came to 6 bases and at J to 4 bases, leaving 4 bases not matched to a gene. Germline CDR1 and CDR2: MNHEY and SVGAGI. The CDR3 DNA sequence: TGTGCCAGCAGAGACAGGGCCCCAGATACGCAGTATTTT. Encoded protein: CASRDRAPDTQYF.

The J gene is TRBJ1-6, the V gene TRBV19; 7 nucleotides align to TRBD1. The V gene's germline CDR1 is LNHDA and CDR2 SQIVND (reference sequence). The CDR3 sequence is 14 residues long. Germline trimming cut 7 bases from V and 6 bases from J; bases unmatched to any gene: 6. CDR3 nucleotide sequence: TGTGCCAGTACCCCAGGGGGTAGTAATTCACCCCTCCACTTT. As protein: CASTPGGSNSPLHF.

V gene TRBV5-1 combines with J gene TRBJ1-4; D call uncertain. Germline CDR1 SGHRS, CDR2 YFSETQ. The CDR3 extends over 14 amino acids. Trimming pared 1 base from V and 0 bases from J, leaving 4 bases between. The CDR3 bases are TGCGCCAGCAGCTTGTGGGCAACTAATGAAAAACTGTTTTTT. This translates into CASSLWATNEKLFF.

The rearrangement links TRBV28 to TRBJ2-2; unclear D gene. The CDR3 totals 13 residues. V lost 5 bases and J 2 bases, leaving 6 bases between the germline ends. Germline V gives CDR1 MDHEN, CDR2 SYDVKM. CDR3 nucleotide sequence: TGTGCCAGCAGTCCGGACAACACCGGGGAGCTGTTTTTT. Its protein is CASSPDNTGELFF.

In DNA, the CDR3 is TGTGCCAGCAGTTTAGCGGGAGGGCCCACAGATACGCAGTATTTT. Its protein product is CASSLAGGPTDTQYF. The V and J genes are TRBV27 and TRBJ2-3; 9 nucleotides agree with TRBD2. The CDR3 totals 15 residues. Germline V gene data show CDR1 as MNHEY and CDR2 as SMNVEV (reference sequence). V was pared by 2 bases and J by 2 bases, with 2 bases of the junction left unmatched.

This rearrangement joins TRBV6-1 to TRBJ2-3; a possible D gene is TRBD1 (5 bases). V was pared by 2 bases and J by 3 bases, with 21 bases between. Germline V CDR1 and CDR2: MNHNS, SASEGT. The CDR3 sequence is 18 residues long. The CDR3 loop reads CASSETAKGRHGTDTQYF. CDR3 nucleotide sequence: TGTGCCAGCAGTGAAACGGCGAAGGGGCGTCATGGTACAGATACGCAGTATTTT.